This TCR beta chain was identified in a study of cytomegalovirus exposure and HLA in healthy donors. Whole-study findings and limits: Trimming of TCR beta V- and J-genes showed a link, identified in a later analysis, to a missense DCLRE1C variant. Further analysis, carried out later, found HLA-associated TCR beta chains more clonally expanded than equally common other chains.

In its sample, this clone was seen a few times. The target antigen is unknown. Germline CDR1 is MNHNS and CDR2 is SASEGT. The CDR3 has 14 amino acids. V lost 0 bases to trimming and J lost 4 bases, with 7 bases between them. The PCR had 60 Vbeta and 13 Jbeta primers. The method was immunoSEQ multiplex PCR; TCRdb's version includes in-frame clones alone and lacks a portion of them. The sample lists over 40,000 clones, approximately 67% occurring once. There were likely unrecorded immune exposures, though donors were nominally healthy when sampled. V gene TRBV6-1 combines with J gene TRBJ1-5; no reliable D call. The source material was PBMCs. The receptor was isolated from a man aged 25-40 years in good health and CMV-seronegative. The DNA for the CDR3 is TGTGCCAGCAGTGAAGCGACGGGGAATCAGCCCCAGCATTTT. Its translation: CASSEATGNQPQHF.